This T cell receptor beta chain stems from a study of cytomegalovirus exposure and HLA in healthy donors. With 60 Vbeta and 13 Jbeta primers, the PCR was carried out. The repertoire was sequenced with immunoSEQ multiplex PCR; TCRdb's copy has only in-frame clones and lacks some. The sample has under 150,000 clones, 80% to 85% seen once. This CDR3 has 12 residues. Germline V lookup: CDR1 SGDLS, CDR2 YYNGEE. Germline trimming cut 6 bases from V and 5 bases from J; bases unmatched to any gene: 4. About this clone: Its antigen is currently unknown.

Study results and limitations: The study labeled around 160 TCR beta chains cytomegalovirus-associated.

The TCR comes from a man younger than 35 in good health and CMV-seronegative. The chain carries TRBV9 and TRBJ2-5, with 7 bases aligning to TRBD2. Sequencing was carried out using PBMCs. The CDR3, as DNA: TGTGCCAGCAACCAGGGAGGGGAGACCCAGTACTTC. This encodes CASNQGGETQYF.